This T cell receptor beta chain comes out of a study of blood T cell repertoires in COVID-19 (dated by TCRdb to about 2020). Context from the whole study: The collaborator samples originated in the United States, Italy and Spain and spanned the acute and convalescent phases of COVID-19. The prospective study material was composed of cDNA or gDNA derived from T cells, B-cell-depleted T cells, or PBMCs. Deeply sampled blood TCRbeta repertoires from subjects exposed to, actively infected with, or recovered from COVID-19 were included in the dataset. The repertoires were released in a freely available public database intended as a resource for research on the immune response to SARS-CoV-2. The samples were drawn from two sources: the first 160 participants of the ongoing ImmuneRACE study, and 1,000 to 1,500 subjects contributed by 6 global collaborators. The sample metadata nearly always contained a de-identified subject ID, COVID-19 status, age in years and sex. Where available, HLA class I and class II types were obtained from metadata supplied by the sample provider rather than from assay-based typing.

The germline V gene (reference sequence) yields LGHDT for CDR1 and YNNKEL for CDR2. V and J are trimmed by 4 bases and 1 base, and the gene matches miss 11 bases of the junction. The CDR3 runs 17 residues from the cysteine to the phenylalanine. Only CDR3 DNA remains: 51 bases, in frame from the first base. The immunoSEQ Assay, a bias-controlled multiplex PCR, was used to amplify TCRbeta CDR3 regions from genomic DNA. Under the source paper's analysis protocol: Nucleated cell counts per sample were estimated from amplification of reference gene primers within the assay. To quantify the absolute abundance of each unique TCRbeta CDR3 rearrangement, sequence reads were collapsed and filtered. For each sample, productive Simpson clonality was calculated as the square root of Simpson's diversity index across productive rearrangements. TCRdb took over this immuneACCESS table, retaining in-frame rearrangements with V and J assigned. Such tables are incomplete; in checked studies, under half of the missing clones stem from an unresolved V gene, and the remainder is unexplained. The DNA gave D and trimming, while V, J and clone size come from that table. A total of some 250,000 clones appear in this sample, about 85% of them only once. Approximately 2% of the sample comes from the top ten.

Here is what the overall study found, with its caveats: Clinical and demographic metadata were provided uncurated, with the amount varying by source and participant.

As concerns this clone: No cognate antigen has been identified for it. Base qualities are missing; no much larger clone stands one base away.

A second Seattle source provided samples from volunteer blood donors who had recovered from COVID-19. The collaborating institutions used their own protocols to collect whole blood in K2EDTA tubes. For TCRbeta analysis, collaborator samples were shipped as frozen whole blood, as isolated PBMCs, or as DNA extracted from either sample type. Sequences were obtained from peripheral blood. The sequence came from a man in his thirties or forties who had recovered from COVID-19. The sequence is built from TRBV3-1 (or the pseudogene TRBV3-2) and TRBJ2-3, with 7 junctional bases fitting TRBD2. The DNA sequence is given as TGTGCCAGCAGCCCCGGGGGTAGCGGGTTACGCACAGATACGCAGTATTTT. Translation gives CASSPGGSGLRTDTQYF.